The 21 T cell receptor beta chains listed next were all sequenced from one sample in a study of T cell responses to AZD1222 COVID-19 vaccine. The table came from immunoSEQ multiplex PCR; TCRdb's copy has only in-frame clones and leaves some out. This sample has about 92,000 clones, with approximately 91% found just once. The sequences come from peripheral blood, collected on day 0 of AZD1222 vaccination. These receptors were obtained from an adult in good health.

The chain links TRBV4-3 to TRBJ2-7; weak D call: TRBD2 (6 bases). The V end was cut by 3 bases, the J end by 2 bases, with 11 bases between. The CDR3 sequence is 14 residues long. Germline V gene sequence: CDR1 LGHNA, CDR2 YSLEER. The CDR3 is CASSQAGGPYEQYF. The CDR3 nucleotides are TGCGCCAGCAGCCAGGCCGGGGGACCCTACGAGCAGTACTTC.

V and J are TRBV6-4 and TRBJ1-2; 7 nucleotides match TRBD1. With V trimmed by 5 bases and J by 0 bases, 0 bases remained unmatched. Germline-derived CDR1 and CDR2 are MRHNA and SNTAGT. CDR3 length: 13 residues. The DNA of the CDR3 is TGTGCCAGCAGTCAGGGGGCTAACTATGGCTACACCTTC. Protein sequence: CASSQGANYGYTF.

V usage is TRBV27 and J usage is TRBJ2-7, with D perhaps TRBD1 (5 bases). The germline V gene has CDR1 MNHEY and CDR2 SMNVEV (reference sequence). The V end lost 5 bases, the J end lost 2 bases, and 10 bases lay between the germline ends. CDR3 length: 13 residues. CDR3 in DNA: TGTGCCAGCAGTCCCCGACAGCCCTACGAGCAGTACTTC. It encodes CASSPRQPYEQYF.

The chain couples TRBV2 to TRBJ1-5; 7 bases align to TRBD1. Per the germline V gene, CDR1 is SNHLY and CDR2 is FYNNEI. The trim removed 7 bases at V and 6 bases at J, leaving 6 bases unmatched. The CDR3 has 13 residues. The CDR3 reads CASKDRVGQPQHF. The CDR3, as DNA: TGTGCCAGCAAAGACAGGGTGGGTCAGCCCCAGCATTTT. Full variable domain (rest looked up from reference TRBV2 and TRBJ1-5): EPEVTQTPSHQVTQMGQEVILRCVPISNHLYFYWYRQILGQKVEFLVSFYNNEISEKSEIFDDQFSVERPDGSNFTLKIRSTKLEDSAMYFCASKDRVGQPQHFGDGTRLSIL.

V is TRBV29-1 and J is TRBJ1-2; D is unclear. V shed 3 bases and J shed 4 bases, with 9 bases lying between them. Germline CDR1 and CDR2: SQVTM and ANQGSEA. There are 12 residues in the CDR3. The CDR3 DNA is TGCAGCGTTGACGTGGGTGGCTATGGCTACACCTTC. The encoded protein is CSVDVGGYGYTF. Looking up the rest from reference TRBV29-1 and TRBJ1-2 gives the full variable domain: SAVISQKPSRDICQRGTSLTIQCQVDSQVTMMFWYRQQPGQSLTLIATANQGSEATYESGFVIDKFPISRPNLTFSTLTVSNMSPEDSSIYLCSVDVGGYGYTFGSGTRLTVV.

The V call is TRBV7-7, the J call TRBJ2-1; D is undetermined. The CDR3 spans 13 residues. V dropped 2 bases and J dropped 9 bases, with 11 bases sitting between them. In germline, CDR1 is SSHAT, CDR2 FNYEAQ (reference sequence). The CDR3 sequence is CASSLFRGTEQFF. The CDR3 DNA sequence: TGTGCCAGCAGCTTATTTCGAGGCACTGAGCAGTTCTTC. Together with reference TRBV7-7 and TRBJ2-1, the CDR3 gives the full variable domain: GAGVSQSPRYKVTKRGQDVTLRCDPISSHATLYWYQQALGQGPEFLTYFNYEAQPDKSGLPSDRFSAERPEGSISTLTIQRTEQRDSAMYRCASSLFRGTEQFFGPGTRLTVL.

V is TRBV29-1 and J is TRBJ2-5; 8 bases match TRBD1. The CDR3 runs to 12 residues. J gave up 5 bases and V 7 bases, and 6 bases lay outside the gene matches. Germline values: CDR1 SQVTM, CDR2 ANQGSEA. The CDR3 is CSAETGAETQYF. The CDR3 DNA is TGCAGCGCCGAGACAGGGGCCGAGACCCAGTACTTC.

This clone was seen a handful of times. Other DNA sequences of this sample code for an identical CDR3. The chain carries TRBV19 and TRBJ2-7, with D unresolved. Trimming removed 1 base at V and 4 bases at J, with 8 bases between. The CDR3 contains 13 residues. Per the germline V gene, CDR1 is LNHDA and CDR2 is SQIVND (reference sequence). Written as DNA, the CDR3 is TGTGCCAGTAGTATAGGGGAAGGGTACGAGCAGTACTTC. It codes for CASSIGEGYEQYF.

The rearrangement links TRBV6-5 to TRBJ2-7, with D perhaps assigned TRBD1 or TRBD2 (7 bases each). The germline V gene has CDR1 MNHEY and CDR2 SVGAGI. The CDR3 length is 14 residues. Trimming shortened V by 8 bases and J by 0 bases, and 14 bases separated the two germline ends. This CDR3 reads CASGQGGTSYEQYF. DNA for the CDR3: TGTGCCAGCGGGCAGGGGGGGACCTCCTACGAGCAGTACTTC.

The CDR3 spells CASSEAPWTSGRTDTQYF. The CDR3 coding sequence is TGTGCCAGCAGTGAAGCGCCTTGGACTAGCGGGAGGACAGATACGCAGTATTTT. The chain carries TRBV6-1 and TRBJ2-3; 14 bases fit TRBD2. V shed 0 bases, J shed 3 bases, and the junction held 5 bases outside the gene matches. The CDR3 extends over 18 amino acids. Germline assignment: CDR1 MNHNS and CDR2 SASEGT.

This clone was recorded only once. The V gene is TRBV7-2, the J gene TRBJ2-7; TRBD1 agrees at 10 bases. This CDR3 contains 15 residues. Looked up from germline, CDR1 is SGHTA and CDR2 is FQGNSA. The V segment lost 2 bases and the J segment 2 bases; nucleotides outside the gene matches: 3. CDR3 loop: CASSLKGQGAYEQYF. The CDR3 DNA reads TGTGCCAGCAGCTTAAAAGGACAGGGGGCCTACGAGCAGTACTTC.

The chain uses TRBV6-5 and TRBJ1-5; no clear D. The CDR3 is made up of 13 amino acids. Germline V gives CDR1 MNHEY, CDR2 SVGAGI. The V gene lost 6 bases and the J gene lost 6 bases, with 12 bases spanning the gap. CDR3 residues: CASRPQESQPQHF. For the CDR3, the DNA is TGTGCCAGCAGGCCCCAAGAGAGTCAGCCCCAGCATTTT.

CDR3 DNA sequence: TGTGCCAGCAGGGCTCAAGGGTTTTCCGGGGAGCTGTTTTTT. Translating it yields CASRAQGFSGELFF. The rearrangement uses TRBV6-5 and TRBJ2-2; D is unclear. The germline CDR1 and CDR2 sequences are MNHEY and SVGAGI. The V end was cut by 6 bases, the J end by 6 bases, with 14 bases between. CDR3 length equals 14 residues.

This clone is a singleton in its sample. The rearrangement links TRBV27 to TRBJ2-7; D not certain. V was pared by 4 bases and J by 0 bases, with 4 bases between. Germline CDR1 is MNHEY and CDR2 is SMNVEV (reference sequence). The CDR3 consists of 12 residues. CDR3 in amino acids: CASSSGSYEQYF. CDR3 coding DNA: TGTGCCAGCAGTTCGGGCTCCTACGAGCAGTACTTC.

This rearrangement joins TRBV28 to TRBJ2-7; the D gene is possibly TRBD1 (5 bases). Germline assignment: CDR1 MDHEN and CDR2 SYDVKM. Trimming pared 1 base from V and 2 bases from J, leaving 9 bases between. This CDR3 has 14 residues. CDR3: CASSLSGLPYEQYF. The CDR3 DNA sequence: TGTGCCAGCAGTTTATCAGGGTTGCCCTACGAGCAGTACTTC.

The chain carries TRBV2 and TRBJ2-3; tentatively, D is TRBD1 or TRBD2 (6 bases each). The CDR3 contains 13 residues. The germline V and J ends were trimmed by 11 bases and 2 bases, with 14 bases remaining between them. The germline V gene has CDR1 SNHLY and CDR2 FYNNEI. CDR3 bases: TGTGCCGGGGGGCTGTACCTCACAGATACGCAGTATTTT. As protein: CAGGLYLTDTQYF.

This clone has more than one count but fewer than ten. The chain employs TRBV7-9 and TRBJ2-3; the match to TRBD2 covers 8 bases. J gave up 4 bases and V 2 bases, and 11 bases lay outside the gene matches. The CDR3 extends over 17 amino acids. Germline V lookup: CDR1 SEHNR, CDR2 FQNEAQ (reference sequence). CDR3 bases: TGTGCCAGCAGCTTACCAGGGCGAGGAGCGGGAGCAGATACGCAGTATTTT. It codes for CASSLPGRGAGADTQYF.

The chain has TRBV24-1 and TRBJ2-3; 9 bases align to TRBD1. Germline V gene lookup returns CDR1 KGHDR and CDR2 SFDVKD. Losses at the gene ends were 4 bases for V and 4 bases for J; bases not matched to a gene: 2. CDR3 length: 14 residues. The CDR3 DNA reads TGTGCCACCAGTGACACAGGGGGCGCAGATACGCAGTATTTT. Translating it yields CATSDTGGADTQYF.

The chain recombines TRBV7-9 with TRBJ1-5; D is undetermined. Germline loops: CDR1 SEHNR, CDR2 FQNEAQ (reference sequence). V dropped 8 bases and J dropped 3 bases, with 11 bases sitting between them. The CDR3 extends over 13 amino acids. CDR3 sequence reads: CASGEDVNQPQHF. The CDR3 coding sequence is TGTGCCAGCGGCGAAGACGTCAATCAGCCCCAGCATTTT.

The chain combines TRBV12-3 or TRBV12-4 with TRBJ1-1, with D perhaps matching TRBD1 (6 bases). The length of the CDR3 is 13 residues. The V and J ends lost 6 bases and 0 bases respectively, with 8 bases between them. The CDR3 DNA follows: TGTGCCAGCAGAGGACAGATGAACACTGAAGCTTTCTTT. Translating it yields CASRGQMNTEAFF.

The V and J genes are TRBV19 and TRBJ2-1; 8 bases fit TRBD2. Trimming at V came to 0 bases and at J to 3 bases, leaving 10 bases not matched to a gene. Germline CDR1 reads LNHDA; CDR2 reads SQIVND (reference sequence). The length of the CDR3 is 18 residues. The CDR3 is CASSIDRSGTSNYNEQFF. The CDR3 DNA sequence: TGTGCCAGTAGTATAGATCGGTCCGGGACTAGTAACTACAATGAGCAGTTCTTC.